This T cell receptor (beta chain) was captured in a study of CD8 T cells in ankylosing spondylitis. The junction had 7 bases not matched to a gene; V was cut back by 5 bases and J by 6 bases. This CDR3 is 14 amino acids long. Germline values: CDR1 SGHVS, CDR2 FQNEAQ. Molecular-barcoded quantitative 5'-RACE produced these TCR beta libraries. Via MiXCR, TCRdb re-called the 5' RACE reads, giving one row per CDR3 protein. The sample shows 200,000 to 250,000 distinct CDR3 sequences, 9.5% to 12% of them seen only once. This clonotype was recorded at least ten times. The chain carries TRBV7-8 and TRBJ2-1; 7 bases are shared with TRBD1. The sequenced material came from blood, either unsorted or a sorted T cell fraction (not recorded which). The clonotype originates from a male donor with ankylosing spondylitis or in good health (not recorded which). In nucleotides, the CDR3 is TGTGCCAGCAGCACCCGGGACAGCTTCAATGAGCAGTTCTTC. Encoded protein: CASSTRDSFNEQFF.